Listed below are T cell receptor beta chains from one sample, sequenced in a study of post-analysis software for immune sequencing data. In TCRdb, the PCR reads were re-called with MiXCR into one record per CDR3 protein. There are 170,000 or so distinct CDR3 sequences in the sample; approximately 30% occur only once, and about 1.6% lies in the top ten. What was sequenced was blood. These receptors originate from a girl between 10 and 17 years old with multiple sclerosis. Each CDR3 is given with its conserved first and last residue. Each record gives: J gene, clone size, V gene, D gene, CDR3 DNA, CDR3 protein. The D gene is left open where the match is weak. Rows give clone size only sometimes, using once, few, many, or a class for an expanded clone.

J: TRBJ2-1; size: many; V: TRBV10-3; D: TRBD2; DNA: TGTGCCATCAGTGAATCAGCGGGGGGGGTGAATGAGCAGTTCTTC; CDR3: CAISESAGGVNEQFF
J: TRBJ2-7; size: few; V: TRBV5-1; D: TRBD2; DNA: TGCGCCAGCAGCCTAGCGGGAGAGACCTACAATGAGCAGTACTTC; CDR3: CASSLAGETYNEQYF
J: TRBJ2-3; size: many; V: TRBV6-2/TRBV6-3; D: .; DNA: TGTGCCAGCAGTAACCTCATGGGAGCTTTGGATACGCAGTATTTT; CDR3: CASSNLMGALDTQYF
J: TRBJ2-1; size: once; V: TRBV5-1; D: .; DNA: TGCGCCAGCAGCTTTCTGGCGTCCTACAATGAGCAGTTCTTC; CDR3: CASSFLASYNEQFF
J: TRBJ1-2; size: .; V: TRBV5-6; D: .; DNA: TGTGCCAGCAGCTTTCGTCTAGGCTATGGCTACACCTTC; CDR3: CASSFRLGYGYTF
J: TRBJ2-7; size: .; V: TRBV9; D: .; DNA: TGTGCCAGCATTACCGACGCCTACGAGCAGTACTTC; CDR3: CASITDAYEQYF
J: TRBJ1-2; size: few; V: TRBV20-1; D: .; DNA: TGCAGTGCCGCCCCACGATCGGACGGAGCTAACTATGGCTACACCTTC; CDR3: CSAAPRSDGANYGYTF
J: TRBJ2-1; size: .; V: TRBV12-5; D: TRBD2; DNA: TGTGCTAGTGGTTCCATTGTAGCGGGAGTCTTGAATGAGCAGTTCTTC; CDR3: CASGSIVAGVLNEQFF
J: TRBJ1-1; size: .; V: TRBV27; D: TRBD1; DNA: TGTGCCAGCAGTTTAGGACAGGACGGGGCAACTGAAGCTTTCTTT; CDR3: CASSLGQDGATEAFF
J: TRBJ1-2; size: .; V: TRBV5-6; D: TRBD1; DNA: TGTGCCAGCAGCCGCGGGACAGGGGGCGTAGACACCTTC; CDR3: CASSRGTGGVDTF
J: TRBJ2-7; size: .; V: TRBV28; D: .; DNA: TGTACCAGCAGTTTATTTCCTGTCTACGAGCAGTACTTC; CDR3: CTSSLFPVYEQYF
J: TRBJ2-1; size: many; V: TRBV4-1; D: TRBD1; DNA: TGCGCCAGCAGCCATGCCGGGACAGGGAGAGTTGAGCAGTTCTTC; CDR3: CASSHAGTGRVEQFF
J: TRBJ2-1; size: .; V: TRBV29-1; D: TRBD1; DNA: TGCAGCGTTGAGTATCAACCGGGACAGCTCCTGTTCTTC; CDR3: CSVEYQPGQLLFF
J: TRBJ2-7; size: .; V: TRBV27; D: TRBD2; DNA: TGTGCCAGCAGTCTCTCCGGGACTAGGTGTGAAGAGCAGTACTTC; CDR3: CASSLSGTRCEEQYF
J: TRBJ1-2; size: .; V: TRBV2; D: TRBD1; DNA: TGTGCCAGCAGTCCCCTAATACAGGGGACCTTCCCGAAAAATGGCTACACCTTC; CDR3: CASSPLIQGTFPKNGYTF
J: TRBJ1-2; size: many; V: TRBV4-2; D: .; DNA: TGTGCCAGCAGCCGCGAAATGTCGGGGAACTATGGCTACACCTTC; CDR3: CASSREMSGNYGYTF
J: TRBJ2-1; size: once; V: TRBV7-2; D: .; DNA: TGTGCCAGCAGCTTTCCTAGCGATGAGCAGTTCTTC; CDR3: CASSFPSDEQFF
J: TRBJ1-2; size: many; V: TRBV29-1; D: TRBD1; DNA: TGCAGCGTTCCCCTGGACAGGAATTTAGATGGCTACACCTTC; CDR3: CSVPLDRNLDGYTF
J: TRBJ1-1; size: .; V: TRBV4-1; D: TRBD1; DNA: TGCGCCAACAGCCTGATACGACAGGGGGTAAACCAGATCACCTTGATGAACACTGAAGCTTTCTTT; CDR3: CANSLIRQGVNQITLMNTEAFF
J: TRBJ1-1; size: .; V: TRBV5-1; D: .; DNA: TGCGCCAGCAGCTTGTCAGGGACGGCGAGGACCCGCATGAACACTGAAGCTTTCTTT; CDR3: CASSLSGTARTRMNTEAFF
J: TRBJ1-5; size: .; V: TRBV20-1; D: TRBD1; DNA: TGCAGTGCACAGACAGGGACGGGGGATCGGCCCCAGCATTTT; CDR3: CSAQTGTGDRPQHF
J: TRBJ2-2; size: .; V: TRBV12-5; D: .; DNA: TGTGCTAGTGGTTTGGTATTGGCGACAAACACCAGGGAGCTGTTTTTT; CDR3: CASGLVLATNTRELFF
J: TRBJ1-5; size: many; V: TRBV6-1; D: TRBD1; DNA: TGTGCCAGCAGCGGACAGGGGGCCGGTCAGCCCCAGCATTTT; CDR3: CASSGQGAGQPQHF
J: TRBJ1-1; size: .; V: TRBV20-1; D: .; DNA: TGCAGTACGCTCTACTTGAACACTGAAGCTTTCTTT; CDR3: CSTLYLNTEAFF
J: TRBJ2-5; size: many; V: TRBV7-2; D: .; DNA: TGTGCCAGCAGCTTCGGGGATCGACTAGTCGCAAAGGAGACCCAGTACTTC; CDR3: CASSFGDRLVAKETQYF
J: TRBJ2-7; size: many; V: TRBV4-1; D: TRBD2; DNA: TGCGCCAGCAGCCAGGGACTAGCGGTTCGTCAGACCAAACTCGTATGGGAGCAGTACTTC; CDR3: CASSQGLAVRQTKLVWEQYF
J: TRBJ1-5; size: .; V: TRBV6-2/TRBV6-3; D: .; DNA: TGTGCCAGCAGTTCCTACAAACAAGGAAAAGCGACCCAGCATTTT; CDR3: CASSSYKQGKATQHF
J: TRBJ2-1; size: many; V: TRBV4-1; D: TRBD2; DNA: TGCGCCAGCAGCCAACCCCTCCTAGCGGGAGGGGACAATGAGCAGTTCTTC; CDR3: CASSQPLLAGGDNEQFF
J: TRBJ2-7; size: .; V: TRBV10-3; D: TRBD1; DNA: TGTGCCATCAGTTTTCCGGGACAGGGGGCCCACGAGCAGTACTTC; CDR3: CAISFPGQGAHEQYF
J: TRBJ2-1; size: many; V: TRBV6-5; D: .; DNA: TGTGCCAGCACGGTCAGCAGGGGTTACAATGAGCAGTTCTTC; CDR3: CASTVSRGYNEQFF
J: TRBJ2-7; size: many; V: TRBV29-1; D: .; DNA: TGCAGCGTTGTATCTGGGCCACGGGGCTACGAGCAGTACTTC; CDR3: CSVVSGPRGYEQYF
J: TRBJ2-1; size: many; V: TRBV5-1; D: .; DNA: TGCGCCAGCAGCTTGGTCAGGACAGCTATCGATGAGCAGTTCTTC; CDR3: CASSLVRTAIDEQFF
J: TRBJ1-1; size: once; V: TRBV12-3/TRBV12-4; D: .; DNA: TGTGCCAGCAGTTTTGGCCCGATGAGCACTGAAGCTTTCTTT; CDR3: CASSFGPMSTEAFF
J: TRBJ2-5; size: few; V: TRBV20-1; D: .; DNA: TGCAGTGCTTCCCCCCCCCGTTCGGGAGAGACCCAGTACTTC; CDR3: CSASPPRSGETQYF
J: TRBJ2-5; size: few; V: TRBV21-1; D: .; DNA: TGTGCCAGCAGCAATGTGGAGACAGGGGTTTTTATTGGAGAGACCCAGTACTTC; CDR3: CASSNVETGVFIGETQYF
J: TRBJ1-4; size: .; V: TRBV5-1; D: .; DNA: TGCGCCAGCAGGGCCGACACGACGGGGACGGATAATGAAAAACTGTTTTTT; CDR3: CASRADTTGTDNEKLFF
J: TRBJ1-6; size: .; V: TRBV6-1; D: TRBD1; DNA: TGTGCCACCACAGGGGGGGAACCCCTCCACTTT; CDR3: CATTGGEPLHF
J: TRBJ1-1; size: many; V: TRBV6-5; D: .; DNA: TGTGCCAGCAGTTACTCTTTGGGCATGAACACTGAAGCTTTCTTT; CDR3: CASSYSLGMNTEAFF
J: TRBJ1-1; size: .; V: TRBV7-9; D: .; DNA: TGTGCCAGCAGCTTAATTGGGAGAATCACCTCGAACACTGAAGCTTTCTTT; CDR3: CASSLIGRITSNTEAFF
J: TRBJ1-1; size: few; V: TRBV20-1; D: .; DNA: TGCAGTGCTAGAGACAGGGTCTCGAACACTGAAGCTTTCTTT; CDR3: CSARDRVSNTEAFF
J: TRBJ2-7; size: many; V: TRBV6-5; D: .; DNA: TGTGCCAGCACTTCTCGCGGAACCTCGGGATGGTACGAGCAGTACTTC; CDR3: CASTSRGTSGWYEQYF
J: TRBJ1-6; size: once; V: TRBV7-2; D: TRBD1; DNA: TGTGCCAGCAGCCCTAGACAGGGGGCTGGATCACCCTTCCACTTT; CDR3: CASSPRQGAGSPFHF
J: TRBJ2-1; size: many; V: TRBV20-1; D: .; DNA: TGCAGTGCGGGTCTAGCCAATGAGCAGTTCTTC; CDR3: CSAGLANEQFF
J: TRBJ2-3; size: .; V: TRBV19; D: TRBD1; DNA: TGTGCCAGCCAGGGGGCTAGCGGCACAGATACGCAGTATTTT; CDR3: CASQGASGTDTQYF
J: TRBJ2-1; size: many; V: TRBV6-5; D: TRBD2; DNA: TGTGCCAGCAGTTATCTCCGGGGAGGGACCTACAATGAGCAGTTCTTC; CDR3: CASSYLRGGTYNEQFF
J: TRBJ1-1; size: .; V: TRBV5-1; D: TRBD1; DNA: TGCGCCAGCAGCTGGACAGGGACTGAAGCTTTCTTT; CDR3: CASSWTGTEAFF
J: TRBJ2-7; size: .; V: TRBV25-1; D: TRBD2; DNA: TGTGCCAGCAGTGAAAATGGGGAGGGGCTCTCCTACGAGCAGTACTTC; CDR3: CASSENGEGLSYEQYF
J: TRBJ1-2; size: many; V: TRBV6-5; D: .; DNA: TGTGCCAGCAGTCCCTTTATGAGGGAAGGAGGCTACACCTTC; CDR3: CASSPFMREGGYTF
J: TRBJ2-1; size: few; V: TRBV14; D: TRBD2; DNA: TGTGCCAGCAGCCAAGTGACTAGCGGGATTCATGAGCAGTTCTTC; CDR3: CASSQVTSGIHEQFF
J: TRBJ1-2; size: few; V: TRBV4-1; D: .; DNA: TGCGCCAGCAGCCAAGGAAGGGGGGAGGGCCCACCCCCTAACTATGGCTACACCTTC; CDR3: CASSQGRGEGPPPNYGYTF
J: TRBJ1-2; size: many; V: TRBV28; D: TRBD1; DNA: TGTGCCAGCTCTGTTGGGGACAGGGCGGGCTACACCTTC; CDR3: CASSVGDRAGYTF
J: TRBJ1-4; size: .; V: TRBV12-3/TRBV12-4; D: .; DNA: TGTGCCAGCATGGTGGTTAGAACAACTAATGAAGAACTGTTTTTT; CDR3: CASMVVRTTNEELFF
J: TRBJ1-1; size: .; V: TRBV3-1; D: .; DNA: TGTGCCAGCAGCCGTGCGGAGGGTATAGGAGAAGCTTTCTTT; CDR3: CASSRAEGIGEAFF
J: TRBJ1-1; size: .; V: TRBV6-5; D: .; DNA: TGTGCCAGCAGTACCAGGCCTGAAGCTTTCTTT; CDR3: CASSTRPEAFF
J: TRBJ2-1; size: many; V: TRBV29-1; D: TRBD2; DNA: TGCAGCGTGGGGGGACTAGCGGGAGTGGGTGAGCAGTTCTTC; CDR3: CSVGGLAGVGEQFF
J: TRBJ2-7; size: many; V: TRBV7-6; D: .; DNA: TGTGCCAGCAGCCGAACCTACGAGCAGTACTTC; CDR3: CASSRTYEQYF
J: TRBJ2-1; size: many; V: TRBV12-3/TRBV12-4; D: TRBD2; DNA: TGTGCCAGCAGGCCTTCTAGCGGGAGTTTATACAATGAGCAGTTCTTC; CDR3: CASRPSSGSLYNEQFF
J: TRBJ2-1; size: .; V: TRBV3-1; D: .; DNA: TGTGCCAGCAGCCACACACCCCAGGGAAACAATGGGCAGTTCTTC; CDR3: CASSHTPQGNNGQFF
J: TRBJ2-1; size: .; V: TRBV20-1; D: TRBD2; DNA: TGCAGTGCTAGAGATCATAAGCGGGAGGGCCCTAATGAGCAGTTCTTC; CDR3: CSARDHKREGPNEQFF